This TCR beta chain was identified during a study of blood T cell repertoires in COVID-19. Ages ranged from about 18 to 89 years, with residence in around 24 US areas. Membership in each cohort depended on participant-reported clinical history. Trimming removed 2 bases from V and 0 bases from J, with 8 bases in between. This CDR3 is 14 amino acids long. Germline loops: CDR1 SGDLS, CDR2 YYNGEE. As handled by the study authors: Estimation of nucleated cell counts was performed using reference gene primer amplification. Only in-frame clones appear in the TCRdb table, and some are missing; sequencing was by immunoSEQ multiplex PCR. Clone size and the V and J calls come from that table; the DNA yielded D and trimming. This table has about 260,000 clones, around four fifths appearing once.

This rearrangement joins TRBV9 to TRBJ1-1; unclear D gene. The sequence was obtained from a man aged 30-40 years with acute COVID-19. Sequenced: PBMCs or T cells enriched from blood (not recorded which). The CDR3 loop is CASSVQALNTEAFF. For the CDR3, the DNA is TGTGCCAGCAGCGTGCAGGCCCTGAACACTGAAGCTTTCTTT.